These T cell receptor beta chains were read from a single sample in a study of T cells in Graves' hyperthyroidism and ophthalmopathy. A single record per CDR3 protein comes from TCRdb applying MiXCR to the multiplex PCR reads. Here the sample spans 250,000 to 300,000 distinct CDR3 sequences, approximately 14% being singletons. Sequenced material: blood. These receptors came from a woman aged 40-49 years with Graves' hyperthyroidism. Each CDR3 is given with its conserved first and last residue. A D gene is named only where the DNA matches it firmly. For some rows the clone size is stated as once, few or many, or as a class when expanded; others skip it.

j_call,clone_size,v_call,d_call,cdr3_aa,cdr3_nt
TRBJ2-2,many,TRBV29-1,TRBD2,CSVVASGSFSGGELFF,TGCAGCGTTGTAGCTAGCGGGAGCTTCTCAGGGGGGGAGCTGTTTTTT
TRBJ2-5,few,TRBV14,.,CASSQDLVEGPQETQYF,TGTGCCAGCAGCCAAGATTTAGTAGAGGGGCCCCAAGAGACCCAGTACTTC
TRBJ2-3,many,TRBV28,TRBD2,CASSLRGSGTDTQYF,TGTGCCAGCAGTTTACGCGGGAGTGGGACAGATACGCAGTATTTT
TRBJ2-3,few,TRBV24-1,.,CATSEPSTDTQYF,TGTGCCACCAGTGAACCTAGCACAGATACGCAGTATTTT
TRBJ2-1,many,TRBV6-6,.,CASSYWGASTYNEQFF,TGTGCCAGCAGTTACTGGGGGGCCTCGACCTACAATGAGCAGTTCTTC
TRBJ2-2,.,TRBV19,.,CASRGQKLTGELFF,TGTGCCAGCAGAGGACAGAAATTAACCGGGGAGCTGTTTTTT
TRBJ2-2,.,TRBV2,.,CASSALSGELFF,TGTGCCAGCAGTGCTCTCTCCGGGGAGCTGTTTTTT
TRBJ1-4,many,TRBV6-1,.,CASSEQLVWTVLEKLFF,TGTGCCAGCAGTGAACAGCTAGTGTGGACAGTCTTGGAAAAACTGTTTTTT
TRBJ2-3,many,TRBV12-3/TRBV12-4,TRBD2,CASHARLAGTDTQYF,TGTGCCAGCCACGCGAGACTAGCGGGAACAGATACGCAGTATTTT
TRBJ2-7,few,TRBV20-1,.,CSARGEGALKEQYF,TGCAGTGCTAGAGGGGAGGGGGCGCTTAAAGAGCAGTACTTC
TRBJ1-1,many,TRBV12-3/TRBV12-4,TRBD1,CASSHSGGTGNSAFF,TGTGCCAGCAGCCATTCGGGGGGGACAGGTAATAGCGCTTTCTTT
TRBJ2-3,many,TRBV7-8,.,CASSFYGLSTDTQYF,TGTGCCAGCAGCTTTTACGGGTTAAGTACAGATACGCAGTATTTT
TRBJ2-1,many,TRBV20-1,.,CSARGLRGTPYNEQFF,TGCAGTGCTAGAGGGCTTCGGGGGACCCCATACAATGAGCAGTTCTTC
TRBJ1-5,.,TRBV3-1,.,CASSQGGFSNHPQHF,TGTGCCAGCAGTCAAGGGGGGTTCAGCAATCATCCCCAGCATTTT
TRBJ1-1,.,TRBV7-9,TRBD1,CASSLGGTGGAFF,TGTGCCAGCAGCTTAGGGGGGACAGGGGGAGCTTTCTTT
TRBJ1-5,many,TRBV28,.,CASSLWPSGLWVQPQHF,TGTGCCAGCAGTTTATGGCCGAGCGGCCTGTGGGTCCAGCCCCAGCATTTT
TRBJ2-5,many,TRBV27,TRBD2,CASSPTQGGSGTQYF,TGTGCCAGCAGTCCCACCCAGGGCGGGAGCGGGACCCAGTACTTC
TRBJ2-5,.,TRBV7-2,TRBD1,CASRQGQGAREETQYF,TGTGCCAGCAGGCAGGGACAGGGGGCGAGGGAAGAGACCCAGTACTTC
TRBJ2-5,many,TRBV6-1,TRBD2,CASSGQRGKETQYF,TGTGCCAGCAGTGGCCAGCGGGGCAAAGAGACCCAGTACTTC
TRBJ2-1,.,TRBV19,TRBD2,CASPINSGFNEQFF,TGTGCCAGTCCAATTAATAGCGGGTTTAATGAGCAGTTCTTC
TRBJ1-2,many,TRBV11-2,.,CASSLGSTNDVDYTF,TGTGCCAGCAGCTTAGGCAGCACAAACGATGTGGACTACACCTTC
TRBJ2-3,many,TRBV2,.,CASRLAEADTQYF,TGTGCCAGCAGATTGGCGGAGGCGGATACGCAGTATTTT
TRBJ1-2,.,TRBV3-1,.,CASSQDGSRSHTF,TGTGCCAGCAGCCAAGATGGGTCCCGTAGCCACACCTTC
TRBJ1-2,many,TRBV6-1,TRBD1,CASTTDRASYTF,TGTGCCAGCACCACCGACAGGGCAAGCTACACCTTC
TRBJ2-3,.,TRBV29-1,.,CSISRGSGGSADTQYF,TGCAGCATTTCCAGGGGAAGTGGGGGCTCGGCAGATACGCAGTATTTT
TRBJ1-1,many,TRBV6-1,TRBD1,CASRHRGDTEAFF,TGTGCCAGCAGGCACAGGGGGGACACTGAAGCTTTCTTT
TRBJ1-3,many,TRBV11-2,.,CASSAGVSGNTIYF,TGTGCCAGCAGCGCCGGGGTATCTGGAAACACCATATATTTT
TRBJ2-4,few,TRBV20-1,TRBD2,CSAREGRVAKNIQYF,TGCAGTGCTAGAGAGGGGAGGGTAGCCAAAAACATTCAGTACTTC
TRBJ2-2,few,TRBV15,TRBD2,CATSREGIWGLAHTGELFF,TGTGCCACCAGCAGAGAGGGAATATGGGGACTAGCGCATACCGGGGAGCTGTTTTTT
TRBJ2-3,.,TRBV15,.,CATSSELGGADTQYF,TGTGCCACCAGCAGTGAGCTCGGAGGGGCAGATACGCAGTATTTT
TRBJ1-5,many,TRBV28,.,CASSLSGNLNQPQHF,TGTGCCAGCAGCCTCTCGGGGAACCTCAATCAGCCCCAGCATTTT
TRBJ2-7,many,TRBV5-1,TRBD1,CASSLGPGQAFSYEQYF,TGCGCCAGCAGCTTGGGCCCGGGACAGGCTTTCTCCTACGAGCAGTACTTC
TRBJ1-3,.,TRBV3-1,.,CASSPAWDLRNTIYF,TGTGCCAGCAGCCCTGCATGGGACCTTAGAAACACCATATATTTT
TRBJ2-2,few,TRBV25-1,TRBD2,CASSEVAGGGTGELFF,TGTGCCAGCAGTGAAGTAGCGGGAGGCGGAACCGGGGAGCTGTTTTTT
TRBJ2-3,many,TRBV10-2,TRBD2,CATRTSGSTDTQYF,TGCGCCACCCGGACTAGCGGGAGCACAGATACGCAGTATTTT
TRBJ2-5,many,TRBV6-1,.,CASMLGETQYF,TGTGCCAGCATGCTGGGGGAGACCCAGTACTTC
TRBJ1-3,many,TRBV12-3/TRBV12-4,.,CASSLATLGRNTIYF,TGTGCCAGCAGTTTAGCAACGCTGGGTAGGAACACCATATATTTT
TRBJ1-1,many,TRBV19,.,CASSRTGQNTEAFF,TGTGCCAGTAGCCGAACAGGGCAGAACACTGAAGCTTTCTTT
TRBJ2-1,many,TRBV7-6,TRBD2,CASSLGLAAYNEQFF,TGTGCCAGCAGCTTAGGACTAGCGGCCTACAATGAGCAGTTCTTC
TRBJ2-7,many,TRBV7-9,.,CASSLGVTAISYEQYF,TGTGCCAGCAGCCTAGGGGTGACTGCAATCTCCTACGAGCAGTACTTC
TRBJ1-2,once,TRBV6-1,.,CASSEAVSGFRYGYTF,TGTGCCAGCAGTGAAGCGGTGTCAGGGTTTCGCTATGGCTACACCTTC
TRBJ1-1,.,TRBV18,.,CASSPPRYTEAFF,TGTGCCAGCTCACCACCCAGGTACACTGAAGCTTTCTTT
TRBJ1-5,medium-sized,TRBV5-1,TRBD1,CASSTDRAGSNQPQHF,TGCGCCAGCAGCACGGACAGGGCGGGGAGCAATCAGCCCCAGCATTTT
TRBJ1-1,few,TRBV20-1,.,CSARGGGSHTEAFF,TGCAGTGCTAGAGGGGGGGGATCGCACACTGAAGCTTTCTTT
TRBJ1-2,many,TRBV28,.,CASSLIGVYGYTF,TGTGCCAGCAGTCTTATAGGGGTCTATGGCTACACCTTC
TRBJ2-2,many,TRBV29-1,TRBD1,CSVGGTGGGIGELFF,TGCAGCGTTGGAGGGACAGGGGGCGGTATCGGGGAGCTGTTTTTT
TRBJ2-7,many,TRBV28,.,CASSFSGNYEQYF,TGTGCCAGCAGTTTCTCGGGGAACTACGAGCAGTACTTC
TRBJ2-1,many,TRBV7-2,.,CASSFWGQGGPDEQFF,TGTGCCAGCAGCTTTTGGGGTCAGGGAGGTCCGGATGAGCAGTTCTTC
TRBJ2-7,once,TRBV28,TRBD1,CASSRTGTSQYF,TGTGCCAGCAGTAGGACAGGGACGTCTCAGTACTTC
TRBJ1-1,many,TRBV9,.,CASSVDQGGGTEAFF,TGTGCCAGCAGCGTCGACCAGGGCGGAGGTACTGAAGCTTTCTTT
TRBJ1-5,.,TRBV6-1,.,CASRQTIRGYNQPQHF,TGTGCCAGCAGACAAACGATCCGGGGCTACAATCAGCCCCAGCATTTT
TRBJ2-1,.,TRBV7-2,.,CASSSGTPSYNEQFF,TGTGCCAGCAGCTCCGGGACACCCTCCTACAATGAGCAGTTCTTC
TRBJ1-5,many,TRBV3-1,.,CASSQWDNNQPQHF,TGTGCCAGCAGCCAATGGGATAACAATCAGCCCCAGCATTTT
TRBJ2-7,.,TRBV3-1,TRBD1,CASSQEGDSTTYEQYF,TGTGCCAGCAGCCAAGAGGGGGACAGTACTACCTACGAGCAGTACTTC
TRBJ2-2,many,TRBV14,.,CASSQDEGLNTGELFF,TGTGCCAGCAGCCAAGATGAGGGACTGAACACCGGGGAGCTGTTTTTT
TRBJ2-4,.,TRBV27,TRBD2,CASSRGFAGGENIQYF,TGTGCCAGCAGCCGAGGTTTTGCGGGAGGGGAAAACATTCAGTACTTC
TRBJ1-5,many,TRBV28,.,CASSLDSNQPQHF,TGTGCCAGCAGTTTAGACAGCAATCAGCCCCAGCATTTT